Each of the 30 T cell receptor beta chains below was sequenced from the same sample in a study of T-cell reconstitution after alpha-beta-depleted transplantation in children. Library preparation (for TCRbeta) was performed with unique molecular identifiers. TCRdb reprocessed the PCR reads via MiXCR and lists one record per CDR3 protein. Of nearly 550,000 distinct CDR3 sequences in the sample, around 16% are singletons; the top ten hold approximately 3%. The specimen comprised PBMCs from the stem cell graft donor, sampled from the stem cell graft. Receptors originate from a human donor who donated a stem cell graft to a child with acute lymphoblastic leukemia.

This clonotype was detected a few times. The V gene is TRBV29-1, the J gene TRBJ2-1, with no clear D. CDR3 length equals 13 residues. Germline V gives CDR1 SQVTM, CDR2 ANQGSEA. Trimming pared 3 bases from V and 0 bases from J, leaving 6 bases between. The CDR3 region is CSVEVHSYNEQFF. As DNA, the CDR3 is TGCAGCGTTGAGGTCCACTCCTACAATGAGCAGTTCTTC.

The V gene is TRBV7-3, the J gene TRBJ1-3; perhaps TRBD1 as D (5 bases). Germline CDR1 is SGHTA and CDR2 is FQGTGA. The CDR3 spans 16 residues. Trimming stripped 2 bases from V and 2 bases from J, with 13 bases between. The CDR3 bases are TGTGCCAGCAGCTTAGCCCCCGCGGGGCCTGGAAACACCATATATTTT. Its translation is CASSLAPAGPGNTIYF.

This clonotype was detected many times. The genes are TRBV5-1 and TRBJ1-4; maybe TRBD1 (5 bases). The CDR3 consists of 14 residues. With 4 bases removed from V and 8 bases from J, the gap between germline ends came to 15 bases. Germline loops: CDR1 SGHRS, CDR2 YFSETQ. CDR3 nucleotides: TGCGCCAGCAGCCAGGAACAGGTCGGCGAAAAACTGTTTTTT. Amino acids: CASSQEQVGEKLFF.

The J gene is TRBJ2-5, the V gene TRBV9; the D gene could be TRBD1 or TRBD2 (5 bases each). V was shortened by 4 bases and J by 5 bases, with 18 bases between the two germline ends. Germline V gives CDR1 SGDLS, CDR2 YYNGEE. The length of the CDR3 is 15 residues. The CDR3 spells CASSTSRDLMETQYF. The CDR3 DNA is TGTGCCAGCAGCACCAGCCGGGACCTCATGGAGACCCAGTACTTC.

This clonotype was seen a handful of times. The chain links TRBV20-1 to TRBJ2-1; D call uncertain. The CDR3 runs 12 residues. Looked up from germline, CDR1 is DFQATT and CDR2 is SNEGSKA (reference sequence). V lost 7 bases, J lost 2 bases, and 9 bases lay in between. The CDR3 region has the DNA TGCAGTGTTCTGGGTACCTACAATGAGCAGTTCTTC. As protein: CSVLGTYNEQFF.

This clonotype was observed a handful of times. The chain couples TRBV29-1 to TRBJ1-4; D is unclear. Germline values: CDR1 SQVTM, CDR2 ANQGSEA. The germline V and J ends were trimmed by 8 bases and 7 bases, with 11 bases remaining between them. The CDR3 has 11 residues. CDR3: CSPDRSEKLFF. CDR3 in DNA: TGCAGCCCCGACCGAAGTGAAAAACTGTTTTTT. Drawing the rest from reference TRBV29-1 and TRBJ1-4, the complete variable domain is SAVISQKPSRDICQRGTSLTIQCQVDSQVTMMFWYRQQPGQSLTLIATANQGSEATYESGFVIDKFPISRPNLTFSTLTVSNMSPEDSSIYLCSPDRSEKLFFGSGTQLSVL.

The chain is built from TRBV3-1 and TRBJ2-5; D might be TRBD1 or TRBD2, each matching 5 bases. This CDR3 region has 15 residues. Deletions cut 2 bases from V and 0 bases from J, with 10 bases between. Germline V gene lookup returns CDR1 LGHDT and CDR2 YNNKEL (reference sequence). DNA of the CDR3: TGTGCCAGCAGCCAATTTGGGGGAAACCAAGAGACCCAGTACTTC. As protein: CASSQFGGNQETQYF.

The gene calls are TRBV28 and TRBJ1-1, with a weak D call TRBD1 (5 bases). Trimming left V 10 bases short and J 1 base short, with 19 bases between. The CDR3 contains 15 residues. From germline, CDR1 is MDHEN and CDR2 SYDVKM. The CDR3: CAISLPTGRNTEAFF. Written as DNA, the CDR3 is TGTGCCATCAGCTTGCCTACGGGGCGGAACACTGAAGCTTTCTTT.

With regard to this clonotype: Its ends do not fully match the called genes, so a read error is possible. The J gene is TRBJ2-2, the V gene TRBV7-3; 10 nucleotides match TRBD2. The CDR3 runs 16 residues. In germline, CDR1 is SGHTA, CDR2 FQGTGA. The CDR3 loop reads CASSLTAGGNTGDLFF. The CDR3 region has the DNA TGTGCCAGCAGCTTAACAGCGGGAGGGAACACCGGGGACCTGTTTTTT. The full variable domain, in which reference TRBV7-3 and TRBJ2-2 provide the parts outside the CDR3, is GAGVSQTPSNKVTEKGKYVELRCDPISGHTALYWYRQSLGQGPEFLIYFQGTGAADDSGLPNDRFFAVRPEGSVSTLKIQRTERGDSAVYLCASSLTAGGNTGDLFFGEGSRLTVL.

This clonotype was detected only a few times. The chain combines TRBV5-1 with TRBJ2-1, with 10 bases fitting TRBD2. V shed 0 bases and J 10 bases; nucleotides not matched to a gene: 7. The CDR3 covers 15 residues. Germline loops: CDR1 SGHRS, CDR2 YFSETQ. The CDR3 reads CASSLGIAGGPEQFF. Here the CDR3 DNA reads TGCGCCAGCAGCTTGGGCATAGCGGGAGGTCCCGAGCAGTTCTTC.

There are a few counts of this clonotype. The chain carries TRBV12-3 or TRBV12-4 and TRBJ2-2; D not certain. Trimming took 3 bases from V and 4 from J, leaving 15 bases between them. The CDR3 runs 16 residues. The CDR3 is CASSFMTGIGTGELFF. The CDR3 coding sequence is TGTGCCAGCAGTTTCATGACGGGCATCGGCACCGGGGAGCTGTTTTTT.

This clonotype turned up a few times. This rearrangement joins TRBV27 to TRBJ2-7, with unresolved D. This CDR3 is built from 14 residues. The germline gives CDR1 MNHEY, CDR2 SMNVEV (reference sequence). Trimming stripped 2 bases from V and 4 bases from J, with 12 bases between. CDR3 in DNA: TGTGCCAGCAGTTTAATGGGTACTGGGTACGAGCAGTACTTC. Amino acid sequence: CASSLMGTGYEQYF.

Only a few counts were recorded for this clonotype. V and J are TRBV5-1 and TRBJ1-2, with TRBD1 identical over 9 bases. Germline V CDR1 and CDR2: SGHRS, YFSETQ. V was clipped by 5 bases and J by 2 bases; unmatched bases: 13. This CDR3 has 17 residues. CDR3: CASRHHNTGTGNYGYTF. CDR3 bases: TGCGCCAGCAGACATCACAACACCGGGACAGGGAACTATGGCTACACCTTC.

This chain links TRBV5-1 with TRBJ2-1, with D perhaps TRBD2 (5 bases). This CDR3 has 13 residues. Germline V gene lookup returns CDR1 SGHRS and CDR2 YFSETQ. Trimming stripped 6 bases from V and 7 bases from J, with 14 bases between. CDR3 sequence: CASIPPPGNEQFF. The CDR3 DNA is TGCGCCAGCATTCCTCCACCGGGGAATGAGCAGTTCTTC.

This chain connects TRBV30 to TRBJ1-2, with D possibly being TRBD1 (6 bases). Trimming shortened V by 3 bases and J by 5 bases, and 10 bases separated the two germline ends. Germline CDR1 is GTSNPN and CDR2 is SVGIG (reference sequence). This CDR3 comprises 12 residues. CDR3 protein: CAWRTGIYGYTF. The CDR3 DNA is TGTGCCTGGAGGACAGGAATATATGGCTACACCTTC. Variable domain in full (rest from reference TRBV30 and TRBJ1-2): SQTIHQWPATLVQPVGSPLSLECTVEGTSNPNLYWYRQAAGRGLQLLFYSVGIGQISSEVPQNLSASRPQDRQFILSSKKLLLSDSGFYLCAWRTGIYGYTFGSGTRLTVV.

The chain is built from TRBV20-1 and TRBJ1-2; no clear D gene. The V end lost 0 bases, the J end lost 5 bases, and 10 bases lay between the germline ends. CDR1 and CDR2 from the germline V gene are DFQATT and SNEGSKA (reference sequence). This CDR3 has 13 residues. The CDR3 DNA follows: TGCAGTGCTAGAGATGGTACAGATTATGGCTACACCTTC. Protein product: CSARDGTDYGYTF.

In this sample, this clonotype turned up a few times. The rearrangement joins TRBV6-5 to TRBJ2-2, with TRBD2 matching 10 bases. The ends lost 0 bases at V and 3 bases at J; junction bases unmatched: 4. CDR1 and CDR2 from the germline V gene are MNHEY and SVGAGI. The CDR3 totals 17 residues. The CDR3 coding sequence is TGTGCCAGCAGTTACTCGGGGACTAGCGAGGACACCGGGGAGCTGTTTTTT. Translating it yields CASSYSGTSEDTGELFF.

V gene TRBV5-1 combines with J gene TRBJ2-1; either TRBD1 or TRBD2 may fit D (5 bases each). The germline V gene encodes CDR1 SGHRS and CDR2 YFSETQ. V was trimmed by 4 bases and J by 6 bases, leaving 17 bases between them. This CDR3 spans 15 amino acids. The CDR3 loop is CASSPGPHSGNEQFF. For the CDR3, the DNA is TGCGCCAGCAGCCCGGGACCGCACTCGGGCAATGAGCAGTTCTTC.

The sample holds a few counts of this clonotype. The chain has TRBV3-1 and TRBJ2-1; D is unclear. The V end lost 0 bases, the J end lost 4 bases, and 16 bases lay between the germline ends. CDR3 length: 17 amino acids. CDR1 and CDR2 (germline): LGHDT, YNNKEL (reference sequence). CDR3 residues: CASSQDILTSWYNEQFF. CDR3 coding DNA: TGTGCCAGCAGCCAAGATATTCTAACGTCCTGGTACAATGAGCAGTTCTTC.

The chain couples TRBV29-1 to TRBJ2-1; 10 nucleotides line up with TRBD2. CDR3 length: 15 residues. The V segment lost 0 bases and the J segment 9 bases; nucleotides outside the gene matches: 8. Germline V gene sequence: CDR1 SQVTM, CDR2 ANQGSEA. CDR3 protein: CSVEEESGRVFEQFF. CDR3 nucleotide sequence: TGCAGCGTTGAAGAGGAGAGCGGGAGGGTCTTTGAGCAGTTCTTC.

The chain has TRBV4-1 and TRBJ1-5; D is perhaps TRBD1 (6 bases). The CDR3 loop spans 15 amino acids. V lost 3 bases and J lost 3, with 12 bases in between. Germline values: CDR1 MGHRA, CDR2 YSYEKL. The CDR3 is CASSHPGDLNQPQHF. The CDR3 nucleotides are TGCGCCAGCAGCCATCCAGGGGACCTCAATCAGCCCCAGCATTTT.

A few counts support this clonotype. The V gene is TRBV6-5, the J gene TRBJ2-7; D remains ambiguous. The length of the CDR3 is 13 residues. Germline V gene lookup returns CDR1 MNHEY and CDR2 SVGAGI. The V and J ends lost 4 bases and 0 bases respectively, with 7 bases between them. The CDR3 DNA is TGTGCCAGCAGTTTGACGCGCTCCTACGAGCAGTACTTC. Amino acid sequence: CASSLTRSYEQYF.

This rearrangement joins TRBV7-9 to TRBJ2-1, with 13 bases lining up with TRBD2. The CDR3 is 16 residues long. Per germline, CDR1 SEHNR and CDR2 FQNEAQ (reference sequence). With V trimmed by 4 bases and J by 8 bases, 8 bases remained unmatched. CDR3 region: CASSSLTGLAGDEQFF. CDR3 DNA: TGTGCCAGCAGCTCATTAACAGGACTAGCGGGAGATGAGCAGTTCTTC.

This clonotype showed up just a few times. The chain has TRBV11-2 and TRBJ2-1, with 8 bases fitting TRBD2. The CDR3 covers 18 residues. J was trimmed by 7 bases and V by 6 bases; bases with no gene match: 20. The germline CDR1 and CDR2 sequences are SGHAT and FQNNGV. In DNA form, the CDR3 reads TGTGCCAGCAGTGCAACCGGGACTAGAGTTCCCGCGGCGAATGAGCAGTTCTTC. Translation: CASSATGTRVPAANEQFF.

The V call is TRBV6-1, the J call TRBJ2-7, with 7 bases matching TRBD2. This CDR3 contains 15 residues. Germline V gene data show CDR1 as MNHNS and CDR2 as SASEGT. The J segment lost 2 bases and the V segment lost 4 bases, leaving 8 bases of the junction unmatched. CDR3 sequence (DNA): TGTGCCAGCAGTGGGTATAGCGGGTTAGCCTACGAGCAGTACTTC. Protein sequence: CASSGYSGLAYEQYF.

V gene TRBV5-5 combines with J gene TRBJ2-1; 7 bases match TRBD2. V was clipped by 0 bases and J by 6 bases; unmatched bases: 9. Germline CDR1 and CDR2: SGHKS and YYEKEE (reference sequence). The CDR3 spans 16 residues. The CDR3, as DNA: TGTGCCAGCAGCTTGGCCCGGGCTTTAGCGGGCAATGAGCAGTTCTTC. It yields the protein CASSLARALAGNEQFF.

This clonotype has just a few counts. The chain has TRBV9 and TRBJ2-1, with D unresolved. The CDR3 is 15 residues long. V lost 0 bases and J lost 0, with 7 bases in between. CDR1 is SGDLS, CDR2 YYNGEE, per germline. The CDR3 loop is CASSVVIASYNEQFF. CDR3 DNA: TGTGCCAGCAGCGTAGTAATAGCCTCCTACAATGAGCAGTTCTTC.

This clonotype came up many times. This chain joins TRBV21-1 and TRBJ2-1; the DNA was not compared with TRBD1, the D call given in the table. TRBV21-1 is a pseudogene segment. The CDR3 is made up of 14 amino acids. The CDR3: CASSNPSGTNEQFF. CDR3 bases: TGTGCCAGCAGCAATCCAAGCGGGACAAATGAGCAGTTCTTC.

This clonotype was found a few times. This chain's CDR3 is CASSQVGAGPYEQYF. CDR3 in DNA: TGTGCCAGCAGCCAAGTTGGGGCGGGCCCCTACGAGCAGTACTTC. The chain uses TRBV3-1 and TRBJ2-7, with D possibly being TRBD1 or TRBD2 (5 bases each). Trimming shortened V by 1 base and J by 2 bases, and 12 bases separated the two germline ends. In germline, CDR1 is LGHDT, CDR2 YNNKEL (reference sequence). CDR3 length: 15 amino acids.

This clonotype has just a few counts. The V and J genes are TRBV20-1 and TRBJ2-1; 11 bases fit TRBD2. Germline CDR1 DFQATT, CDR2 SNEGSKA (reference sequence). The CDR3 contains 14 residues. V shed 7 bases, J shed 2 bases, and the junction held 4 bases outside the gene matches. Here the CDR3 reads CSGLSGRAYNEQFF. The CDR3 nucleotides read TGCAGTGGCCTTAGCGGGAGGGCCTACAATGAGCAGTTCTTC.